This TCR beta chain was captured in a study of OX40 agonist ivuxolimab in advanced cancers. Study-wide context: Ivuxolimab was an agonistic, fully human IgG2 monoclonal antibody directed against OX40 (CD134), a costimulatory receptor. In the dose-escalation cohort, roughly four fifths of patients were male, and the mean age was approximately 60 years, with a range of roughly 23 to 85. Of the approximately 50 dose-escalation patients, hepatocellular carcinoma was present in about 20, melanoma in roughly 15, renal cell carcinoma in 9 and head and neck cancer in 9. The monotherapy dose-escalation portion (N of about 50 patients) of the phase I ivuxolimab trial is reported in the paper. Partial responses were achieved by three dose-escalation patients, of whom one had hepatocellular carcinoma and two had cutaneous melanoma. Prior anti-PD-1, anti-PD-L1 or anti-CTLA-4 therapy was permitted, and approximately 41% of dose-escalation patients had received checkpoint inhibitors. Intravenous ivuxolimab was administered to patients every 2 weeks at six dose levels: 0.01, 0.1, 0.3, 1.5, 3 and 10 mg/kg. Peripheral TCRbeta sequencing was intended to test whether TCR sequence diversity was altered and clonal T-cell expansion was caused by ivuxolimab. Broad study findings and their caveats: Low levels of normalized T-cell clonal expansion were also shown by some nonresponding patients. Clonal expansion of both CD4+ and CD8+ blood T cells was observed from baseline to week 6 at doses 0.1 to 3.0 mg/kg. Which antigens the clonally expanded peripheral T cells were specific for was not determined. After ivuxolimab, more expanded clones were found on average in CD8+ T cells than in CD4+ T cells. In the 0.1-3.0 mg/kg groups, partial responders were among the patients with the lowest normalized peripheral clonal expansion, particularly in CD8+ T cells.

On this clone itself: No cognate antigen has been identified for it. The sample holds no much larger clone one base away, and base qualities are not on file.

CDR1 and CDR2 are drawn from the germline V gene: SGHAT, FQNNGV. From the cysteine through the phenylalanine, the CDR3 covers 16 amino acids. The DNA shown is the 48-base CDR3, in frame from base 1. Trimming takes 3 bases off V and 3 bases off J; junction bases not matched to a gene: 8. Genomic DNA was isolated from the sorted cells so that the TCRbeta CDR3 region could be sequenced. The immunoSEQ Assay was used for sequencing of TCRbeta CDR3 regions. In TCRdb, the immuneACCESS table is reduced to in-frame sequences with V and J assigned. These tables do not hold every clone; where another copy was compared, an unresolved V gene accounts for under half, and the others remain unexplained. This sample holds under 65,000 clones; 85% to 95% were observed only once. The ten largest make up about 9.3% of the sample. The trial excluded patients who had a history of autoimmune disease or were on systemic immunosuppression. Peripheral blood for TCR sequencing was collected from all dose cohorts at baseline, on cycle 4 day 1, and on cycle 7 day 1. Samples came from an open-label, multicenter, first-in-human phase I dose-escalation trial of ivuxolimab. Adults with locally advanced or metastatic melanoma, renal cell carcinoma, hepatocellular carcinoma or head and neck squamous cell carcinoma were enrolled in the trial. Before TCR sequencing, CD4+ and CD8+ T cells were separately sorted from peripheral blood.

The clonotype originates from an adult with an advanced solid tumor such as melanoma, head and neck, liver or kidney cancer. The input for sequencing was CD4+ or CD8+ T cells sorted from blood, taken in a trial of the OX40 agonist ivuxolimab. The chain uses TRBV11-2 and TRBJ2-3; 8 bases in the middle match TRBD1. The CDR3 loop reads CASSFRGRVGTDTQYF. The nucleotides are TGTGCCAGCAGCTTCAGGGGGCGTGTGGGGACAGATACGCAGTATTTT.